This passage covers 11 T cell receptor beta chains from one sample sequenced in a study of blood T cell repertoires in COVID-19 (TCRdb year 2020). Library construction relied on the immunoSEQ multiplex PCR assay. Here the immuneACCESS table is served through TCRdb, limited to in-frame sequences with V and J called. Missing clones are a known gap in these copies; in checked studies unresolved V genes cover under half, and the rest lacks a known reason. Within this sample are 200,000 to 250,000 clones, with about 86% of them counted one time only. The ten largest clones capture roughly 10% of the sample. Sequencing was carried out using peripheral blood. These receptors were obtained from a woman between 50 and 59 years old with COVID-19, enrolled during active disease.

V and J are TRBV19 and TRBJ1-6; 7 positions match TRBD1. The germline CDR1 and CDR2 sequences are LNHDA and SQIVND (reference sequence). The CDR3 has 15 amino acids. V lost 6 bases and J lost 10; bases outside the gene matches: 12. The CDR3 loop is CASSFARGEKSPLHF. For the CDR3, the DNA is TGTGCCAGTAGCTTCGCCAGGGGGGAGAAATCACCCCTCCACTTT.

The chain combines TRBV27 with TRBJ2-3; 9 nucleotides match TRBD1. V lost 7 bases and J lost 5; bases outside the gene matches: 7. The CDR3 covers 14 residues. Germline CDR1 reads MNHEY; CDR2 reads SMNVEV (reference sequence). In DNA, the CDR3 is TGTGCCAGCACAAGGACAGGGGCCGTAGATACGCAGTATTTT. Protein sequence: CASTRTGAVDTQYF.

In DNA form, the CDR3 reads TGTGCCAGCAGTTTGATACAGTCCTACGAGCAGTACTTC. Translating it yields CASSLIQSYEQYF. The chain uses TRBV28 and TRBJ2-7; D is uncertain. Germline V gives CDR1 MDHEN, CDR2 SYDVKM. Trimming removed 3 bases at V and 1 base at J, with 7 bases between. The CDR3 length is 13 residues.

The gene calls are TRBV11-2 and TRBJ2-7; maybe TRBD1 (6 bases). V was clipped by 4 bases and J by 5 bases, with 21 bases between them. This CDR3 region has 16 residues. CDR1 SGHAT and CDR2 FQNNGV come from the germline V gene. The CDR3 DNA reads TGTGCCAGCAGCTCACAGGGAACGGTTGGGAAAAACGAGCAGTACGTC. It specifies CASSSQGTVGKNEQYV.

Concerning this clone itself: Other DNA sequences in this sample translate to the same CDR3. The CDR3 is CASSPGQGETQYF. In DNA, the CDR3 is TGCGCCAGCAGCCCGGGACAGGGTGAGACCCAGTACTTC. The chain links TRBV5-1 to TRBJ2-5, with 9 nucleotides matching TRBD1. V lost 4 bases, J lost 5 bases, and 3 bases stayed unmatched. The CDR3 runs to 13 residues. Germline CDR1 SGHRS, CDR2 YFSETQ.

This clone was picked up one time. The chain combines TRBV6-2 or TRBV6-3 with TRBJ2-3; 11 nucleotides align to TRBD2. The germline gives CDR1 MNHEY, CDR2 SVGEGT. After removal of 5 bases from V and 1 base from J, the junction contained 5 bases not matched to a gene. The CDR3 has 16 residues. The CDR3 DNA reads as TGTGCCAGCAGTAAACAACTAGCGGGGGGCACAGATACGCAGTATTTT. Translation: CASSKQLAGGTDTQYF.

This chain joins TRBV13 and TRBJ1-1; 8 nucleotides agree with TRBD1. The J segment lost 2 bases and the V segment lost 5 bases, leaving 16 bases of the junction unmatched. Germline V gene data show CDR1 as PRHDT and CDR2 as FYEKMQ (reference sequence). The CDR3 extends over 18 amino acids. CDR3 residues: CASSPNLGQGAINTEAFF. In DNA form, the CDR3 reads TGTGCCAGCAGCCCTAACTTGGGGCAGGGGGCGATAAACACTGAAGCTTTCTTT.

J is TRBJ1-5 and V is TRBV27; no clear D gene. This CDR3 is 13 amino acids long. The germline gives CDR1 MNHEY, CDR2 SMNVEV (reference sequence). V was shortened by 5 bases and J by 7 bases, with 12 bases between the two germline ends. CDR3 nucleotide sequence: TGTGCCAGCAGTAATCGGGGTCCCCAGCCCCAGCATTTT. It specifies CASSNRGPQPQHF.

This clone came up once. DNA for the CDR3: TGCGCCAGCTCGGACAGGGGAAACTACGAGCAGTACTTC. It codes for CASSDRGNYEQYF. This sequence joins TRBV4-1 and TRBJ2-7; 9 bases map to TRBD1. Looked up from germline, CDR1 is MGHRA and CDR2 is YSYEKL. V was clipped by 8 bases and J by 3 bases; unmatched bases: 5. The CDR3 loop spans 13 amino acids.

This chain links TRBV12-5 with TRBJ2-1, with 12 nucleotides matching TRBD2. CDR3 length: 16 residues. V gave up 3 bases and J gave up 4 bases; unmatched junction bases: 4. Germline lookup yields CDR1 LGHNT and CDR2 FRNRAP. In DNA, the CDR3 is TGTGCTAGTGGTTTAGCCGGGACTAGCGGGTACAATGAGCAGTTCTTC. Translated: CASGLAGTSGYNEQFF.

J is TRBJ1-6 and V is TRBV12-5; D not certain. The V end lost 0 bases, the J end lost 6 bases, and 3 bases lay between the germline ends. CDR3 length: 13 residues. Germline V gene data show CDR1 as LGHNT and CDR2 as FRNRAP. CDR3 protein: CASGLVLNSPLHF. The CDR3 coding sequence is TGTGCTAGTGGTTTGGTACTTAATTCACCCCTCCACTTT.